This passage covers 27 T cell receptor beta chains from one sample sequenced in a study of shared clonotypes between healthy human individuals. Assay used: immunoSEQ multiplex PCR; TCRdb lists only in-frame clones, some missing. The sample consists of some 630,000 clones, approximately 79% of them appearing once. The source material was memory CD4+ T cells sorted from blood. Subset meaning: CD45RA-negative fraction. The receptor set was obtained from a woman aged 30 to 39 in good health.

A word on this clone: The same CDR3 arises from other DNA sequences in this sample as well. V usage is TRBV18 and J usage is TRBJ2-5; D is unresolved. Trimming took off 2 bases at V and 3 bases at J, with 7 bases between the two ends. CDR3 length equals 13 residues. The V gene's germline CDR1 is KGHSH and CDR2 LQKENI. CDR3 loop: CASSPGIEETQYF. CDR3 DNA: TGTGCCAGCTCACCAGGCATTGAAGAGACCCAGTACTTC.

The J gene is TRBJ2-5, the V gene TRBV7-2, with 15 bases fitting TRBD2. The CDR3 is made up of 16 amino acids. V lost 5 bases and J lost 5; bases outside the gene matches: 6. Germline loops: CDR1 SGHTA, CDR2 FQGNSA. The CDR3 reads CASSPGLAGGRETQYF. As DNA, the CDR3 is TGTGCCAGCAGCCCAGGACTAGCGGGAGGGAGGGAGACCCAGTACTTC.

The chain is built from TRBV7-8 and TRBJ2-1; 11 bases are shared with TRBD2. Germline V gene sequence: CDR1 SGHVS, CDR2 FQNEAQ. V was clipped by 2 bases and J by 6 bases; unmatched bases: 9. The CDR3 extends over 17 amino acids. CDR3 region: CASSLPRGLADINEQFF. In DNA form, the CDR3 reads TGTGCCAGCAGCTTACCCCGGGGACTAGCGGATATCAATGAGCAGTTCTTC.

This clone showed up just a few times. The V call is TRBV2, the J call TRBJ2-2; D ambiguous. CDR1 and CDR2 from the germline V gene are SNHLY and FYNNEI. The length of the CDR3 is 15 residues. The V end lost 7 bases, the J end lost 0 bases, and 12 bases lay between the germline ends. As DNA, the CDR3 is TGTGCCAGCACGGCAGTAAATTCGAACACCGGGGAGCTGTTTTTT. As protein: CASTAVNSNTGELFF.

The V call is TRBV11-2, the J call TRBJ2-3; no firm D call. The CDR3 length is 13 residues. V shed 5 bases and J shed 2 bases, with 8 bases lying between them. From germline, CDR1 is SGHAT and CDR2 FQNNGV. The CDR3 sequence is CASSHPATDTQYF. CDR3 DNA sequence: TGTGCCAGCAGCCACCCGGCCACAGATACGCAGTATTTT.

V and J are TRBV5-1 and TRBJ1-5; D might be TRBD1 (6 bases). The V and J ends lost 4 bases and 2 bases respectively, with 13 bases between them. CDR1 and CDR2 from the germline V gene are SGHRS and YFSETQ. CDR3 length: 15 amino acids. The CDR3 DNA follows: TGCGCCAGCAGCCCGGAGGGGGAAGGCAATCAGCCCCAGCATTTT. As protein: CASSPEGEGNQPQHF.

This chain links TRBV11-3 with TRBJ2-2, with D tentatively TRBD2 (6 bases). Germline lookup yields CDR1 SGHNT and CDR2 YENEEA. Trimming cost V 1 base and J 5 bases, with 11 bases left between them. The CDR3 contains 15 residues. CDR3 sequence (DNA): TGTGCCAGCAGCTTAGGGACGGCGGGAACCGGGGAGCTGTTTTTT. The encoded protein is CASSLGTAGTGELFF.

The chain combines TRBV19 with TRBJ2-1, with TRBD2 matching over 9 bases. The CDR3 runs 13 residues. J lost 6 bases, V lost 7 bases, and 4 bases had no gene match. In germline, CDR1 is LNHDA, CDR2 SQIVND (reference sequence). This chain's CDR3 is CASMASGVNEQFF. DNA of the CDR3: TGTGCCAGTATGGCTAGCGGGGTCAATGAGCAGTTCTTC.

The rearrangement joins TRBV5-1 to TRBJ2-7, with 10 nucleotides matching TRBD2. The CDR3 has 15 residues. Germline CDR1 reads SGHRS; CDR2 reads YFSETQ. Trimming took 3 bases from V and 3 from J; bases not matched to a gene: 6. This CDR3 reads CASSSGLAELYEQYF. The DNA for the CDR3 is TGCGCCAGCAGCTCCGGACTAGCGGAACTCTACGAGCAGTACTTC.

The table lists this clone with a count of one. The chain recombines TRBV11-2 with TRBJ2-7, with 7 positions matching TRBD1. With V trimmed by 1 base and J by 0 bases, 12 bases remained unmatched. The CDR3 has 18 residues. CDR1 SGHAT and CDR2 FQNNGV come from the germline V gene. The CDR3 coding sequence is TGTGCCAGCAGCTTAGGAGGGGGCGGCGGACCGAGCTCCTACGAGCAGTACTTC. This codes for CASSLGGGGGPSSYEQYF.

This clone was recorded many times. The chain is built from TRBV5-1 and TRBJ2-7, with D perhaps matching TRBD2 (6 bases). The V gene lost 4 bases and the J gene lost 1 base, with 18 bases spanning the gap. Germline loops: CDR1 SGHRS, CDR2 YFSETQ. The CDR3 sequence is 16 residues long. The CDR3 is CASSPGLRRDSYEQYF. The CDR3 DNA is TGCGCCAGCAGCCCGGGGTTGCGGAGGGATTCCTACGAGCAGTACTTC.

The rearrangement links TRBV19 to TRBJ2-7; 9 nucleotides align to TRBD1. Per germline, CDR1 LNHDA and CDR2 SQIVND (reference sequence). With V trimmed by 6 bases and J by 2 bases, 8 bases remained unmatched. There are 15 residues in the CDR3. The CDR3 coding sequence is TGTGCCAGTAGCTCGGGACAGGGATTAACCTACGAGCAGTACTTC. Amino acid sequence: CASSSGQGLTYEQYF.

This chain connects TRBV19 to TRBJ1-4, with 7 bases fitting TRBD1. CDR1 is LNHDA, CDR2 SQIVND, per germline (reference sequence). Losses at the gene ends were 5 bases for V and 4 bases for J; bases not matched to a gene: 4. CDR3 length: 14 residues. The CDR3 DNA is TGTGCCAGTAGTCCGGGGACAGTTAATGAAAAACTGTTTTTT. Translated: CASSPGTVNEKLFF.

V usage is TRBV6-6 and J usage is TRBJ1-2; 9 bases fit TRBD1. Germline V gene sequence: CDR1 MNHNY, CDR2 SVGAGI (reference sequence). J gave up 6 bases and V 2 bases, and 4 bases lay outside the gene matches. The CDR3 runs 14 residues. CDR3 in amino acids: CASSYNRGQDGYTF. In DNA form, the CDR3 reads TGTGCCAGCAGTTACAACAGGGGGCAGGATGGCTACACCTTC.

At least ten counts were recorded for this clone. The J gene is TRBJ1-1, the V gene TRBV5-1, with 10 bases that match TRBD1. The CDR3 totals 16 residues. The V segment lost 4 bases and the J segment 2 bases; nucleotides outside the gene matches: 8. Germline V gives CDR1 SGHRS, CDR2 YFSETQ. The CDR3 coding sequence is TGCGCCAGCAGCGCCGACAGGGGGCCGGGCAACACTGAAGCTTTCTTT. This gives the protein CASSADRGPGNTEAFF.

A few counts support this clone. The chain joins TRBV30 to TRBJ2-2; 7 nucleotides match TRBD1. With V trimmed by 4 bases and J by 3 bases, 5 bases remained unmatched. The CDR3 runs to 14 residues. Germline CDR1 reads GTSNPN; CDR2 reads SVGIG (reference sequence). Here the CDR3 reads CAWNTGEYTGELFF. The CDR3 DNA is TGTGCCTGGAATACAGGGGAATACACCGGGGAGCTGTTTTTT. Using reference TRBV30 and TRBJ2-2 for the parts outside the CDR3, the full variable domain is SQTIHQWPATLVQPVGSPLSLECTVEGTSNPNLYWYRQAAGRGLQLLFYSVGIGQISSEVPQNLSASRPQDRQFILSSKKLLLSDSGFYLCAWNTGEYTGELFFGEGSRLTVL.

V and J are TRBV6-5 and TRBJ1-1; D is uncertain. Looked up from germline, CDR1 is MNHEY and CDR2 is SVGAGI. The V end was cut by 0 bases, the J end by 1 base, with 9 bases between. The CDR3 is made up of 15 amino acids. The CDR3 coding sequence is TGTGCCAGCAGTTACTCGTGGGCGGCGAACACTGAAGCTTTCTTT. Its translation: CASSYSWAANTEAFF.

Ten or more counts support this clone. The sample has other DNA sequences that encode this CDR3 too. The CDR3 is CASSLGVLTYNEQFF. The CDR3 region has the DNA TGTGCCAGCAGCTTGGGGGTTTTGACCTACAATGAGCAGTTCTTC. The chain carries TRBV7-2 and TRBJ2-1, with D perhaps being TRBD1 or TRBD2 (5 bases each). CDR3 length: 15 residues. CDR1 SGHTA and CDR2 FQGNSA come from the germline V gene. V gave up 3 bases and J gave up 2 bases, with 11 bases separating them.

The chain has TRBV18 and TRBJ2-1; weak D call: TRBD2 (6 bases). This CDR3 comprises 14 residues. Germline assignment: CDR1 KGHSH and CDR2 LQKENI. The ends were cut back, 3 bases at V and 5 bases at J, with 11 bases in the middle. The CDR3 loop is CASSPSGSHNEQFF. CDR3 bases: TGTGCCAGCTCACCTTCCGGGAGCCACAATGAGCAGTTCTTC.

This chain connects TRBV6-5 to TRBJ1-1; D is unclear. This CDR3 has 16 amino acids. Germline CDR1 and CDR2: MNHEY and SVGAGI. The V and J ends lost 2 bases and 0 bases respectively, with 13 bases between them. DNA of the CDR3: TGTGCCAGCAGTTACAGGGAAATGGTTATGAACACTGAAGCTTTCTTT. It specifies CASSYREMVMNTEAFF.

This clone was seen a single time. The rearrangement links TRBV11-2 to TRBJ1-5, with D hard to call. The CDR3 sequence is 13 residues long. Germline CDR1 and CDR2: SGHAT and FQNNGV. V was cut by 5 bases and J by 3 bases, with 8 bases left in between. CDR3 residues: CASSVHANQPQHF. The CDR3 DNA reads TGTGCCAGCAGCGTACACGCCAATCAGCCCCAGCATTTT.

The V call is TRBV7-2, the J call TRBJ2-7; 13 bases fit TRBD2. J was trimmed by 4 bases and V by 7 bases; bases with no gene match: 7. Looked up from germline, CDR1 is SGHTA and CDR2 is FQGNSA. CDR3 size: 15 residues. The DNA for the CDR3 is TGTGCCAGCACCAGGACTAGCGGGAGTATATACGAGCAGTACTTC. Translated: CASTRTSGSIYEQYF.

J is TRBJ2-3 and V is TRBV5-1; 9 nucleotides match TRBD1. From germline, CDR1 is SGHRS and CDR2 YFSETQ. The CDR3 is 14 amino acids. V was clipped by 4 bases and J by 5 bases; unmatched bases: 5. CDR3 loop: CASSPRTGEDTQYF. The DNA of the CDR3 is TGCGCCAGCAGCCCGCGGACAGGGGAAGATACGCAGTATTTT.

The V gene is TRBV5-1, the J gene TRBJ2-7; 9 positions agree with TRBD2. CDR3 length equals 20 residues. V trimming: 1 base; J trimming: 2 bases; junction bases outside the gene matches: 19. Germline V gene sequence: CDR1 SGHRS, CDR2 YFSETQ. CDR3 protein: CASSLKGGGSGRAGPYEQYF. As DNA, the CDR3 is TGCGCCAGCAGCTTGAAGGGCGGGGGTAGCGGGAGAGCGGGCCCCTACGAGCAGTACTTC.

The chain uses TRBV16 and TRBJ2-1, with D unresolved. V lost 4 bases and J 0 bases, leaving 10 bases between the germline ends. The CDR3 runs 15 residues. Germline CDR1 KGHSY, CDR2 FQNENV. CDR3 residues: CASSPGRYSYNEQFF. The DNA of the CDR3 is TGTGCCAGCAGCCCCGGTAGGTACTCCTACAATGAGCAGTTCTTC.

The rearrangement links TRBV6-5 to TRBJ2-5; unclear D gene. V shed 0 bases and J shed 2 bases, with 10 bases lying between them. Germline V gene data show CDR1 as MNHEY and CDR2 as SVGAGI. This CDR3 has 15 amino acids. CDR3 protein: CASSYSRYGQETQYF. The DNA of the CDR3 is TGTGCCAGCAGTTACTCTCGGTACGGGCAAGAGACCCAGTACTTC.

CDR3 nucleotide sequence: TGTGCCAGCAGCGTAGCTGGGGGGCACACCGGGGAGCTGTTTTTT. As protein: CASSVAGGHTGELFF. The chain carries TRBV9 and TRBJ2-2; either TRBD1 or TRBD2 may supply D (6 bases each). The CDR3 runs 15 residues. The V end lost 0 bases, the J end lost 3 bases, and 9 bases lay between the germline ends. Germline V gene lookup returns CDR1 SGDLS and CDR2 YYNGEE.